The clone carrying this T cell receptor beta chain was recorded once. The data originate from a study of blood T cell repertoires in COVID-19. At the level of the study: In each case, the material was cDNA or gDNA derived from T cells, B-cell-depleted T cells, or PBMCs.

Clones were read by immunoSEQ multiplex PCR, and TCRdb kept only the in-frame ones, dropping some. In the table there are around 200,000 clones, 85% to 90% of which are singletons. Germline CDR1 LNHDA, CDR2 SQIVND (reference sequence). Trimming cost V 5 bases and J 1 base, with 11 bases left between them. The CDR3 is 15 residues long. The genes are TRBV19 and TRBJ2-2; no reliable D call. The sequencing sample was made of peripheral blood. The clonotype was recovered from a young man with active or convalescent COVID-19. The CDR3 reads CASSAGYGNTGELFF. The CDR3 DNA is TGTGCCAGTAGTGCAGGCTACGGGAACACCGGGGAGCTGTTTTTT.